These T cell receptor beta chains were read from a single sample in a study of cytomegalovirus exposure and HLA in healthy donors. Using immunoSEQ multiplex PCR, the repertoire was profiled, and TCRdb retains in-frame clones only, with some absent. Of more than 50,000 clones listed, about 72% were seen once; the top ten hold approximately 25%. Sequencing was carried out using PBMCs. These receptors originate from a man aged 50 to 60 in good health and CMV-seropositive. CDR3s leave out the opening cysteine and the closing phenylalanine or tryptophan.

CDR3aa	v_gene	j_gene
VSSPLLELGQETQY	TRBV14	TRBJ2-5
ASERTSGGADTQY	TRBV5-1	TRBJ2-3
AWNRGLESEQF	TRBV30	TRBJ2-1
ASSSTVANYGYT	TRBV19	TRBJ1-2
ASSPDRHNNSPLH	TRBV2	TRBJ1-6
ATTSSTSGRPNEQF	TRBV15	TRBJ2-1
ASSRGPAPGAEAF	TRBV10-2	TRBJ1-1
ASSPTGGNSPLH	TRBV5-4	TRBJ1-6
ASIVTGGSNPGYT	TRBV28	TRBJ1-2
ASSLRTDTQY	TRBV28	TRBJ2-3
ASSRSGGVFETQY	TRBV5-4	TRBJ2-5
ASSVGLLETQY	TRBV9	TRBJ2-5
ASSLGPRDRVFGNTIY	TRBV13	TRBJ1-3
ASSVDGGQGSEQY	TRBV2	TRBJ2-7
ASSRYRSSNEKLF	TRBV5-1	TRBJ1-4
ASSRGTGLNTEAF	TRBV7-9	TRBJ1-1